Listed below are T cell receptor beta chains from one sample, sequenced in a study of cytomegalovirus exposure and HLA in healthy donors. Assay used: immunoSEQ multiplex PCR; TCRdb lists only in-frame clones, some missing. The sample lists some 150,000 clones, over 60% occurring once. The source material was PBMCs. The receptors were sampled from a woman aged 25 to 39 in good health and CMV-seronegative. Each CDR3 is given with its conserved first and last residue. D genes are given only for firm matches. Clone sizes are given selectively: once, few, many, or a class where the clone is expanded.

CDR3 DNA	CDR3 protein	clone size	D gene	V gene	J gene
TGTGCCAGCGTAGGGGACTCCTACGAGCAGTACTTC	CASVGDSYEQYF	once	-	TRBV2	TRBJ2-7
TGTGCCAGTAGTACGGGGACAGGGCAGCAAGAGACCCAGTACTTC	CASSTGTGQQETQYF	-	TRBD1	TRBV19	TRBJ2-5
TGTGCCAGCGGGGGTAATGAGCAGTTCTTC	CASGGNEQFF	-	-	TRBV19	TRBJ2-1
TGTGCCAGCAGCTTGGAGGTACGGGGTGTCGGCACTGAAGCTTTCTTT	CASSLEVRGVGTEAFF	-	-	TRBV5-5	TRBJ1-1
TGTGCCAGCAGCTCAGGACAGATTGGAAACACCATATATTTT	CASSSGQIGNTIYF	-	-	TRBV7-9	TRBJ1-3
TGTGCCAGCAGTGGACTAAATGAAAAACTGTTTTTT	CASSGLNEKLFF	once	-	TRBV6-6	TRBJ1-4
TGTGCCAGCAGTGAATCGAGAGTCCAAGAGACCCAGTACTTC	CASSESRVQETQYF	-	-	TRBV25-1	TRBJ2-5
TGTGCCAGCAGCTTAGGGGATCTTCGACAGGGGCTTCACACCGGGGAGCTGTTTTTT	CASSLGDLRQGLHTGELFF	-	TRBD1	TRBV7-9	TRBJ2-2
TGTGCCAGCAGCTTAAGCGGGGGGGCCTCAAACGACGAGCAGTACTTC	CASSLSGGASNDEQYF	-	TRBD2	TRBV7-2	TRBJ2-7
TGTGCCAGCAGCTTGGAGGGCCCTGCGGGGGCTGAAGCTTTCTTT	CASSLEGPAGAEAFF	-	-	TRBV5-4	TRBJ1-1
TGTGCCAGCAGTGAGACAGGGATTAGCAATCAGCCCCAGCATTTT	CASSETGISNQPQHF	-	TRBD1	TRBV6-1	TRBJ1-5
TGTGCCAGCAGCGCCCTCGGACAGGGGGATGGCTACACCTTC	CASSALGQGDGYTF	once	TRBD1	TRBV7-9	TRBJ1-2
TGCGCCAGCAGTGAGTCCAGGATTTATGGCTACACCTTC	CASSESRIYGYTF	-	-	TRBV10-2	TRBJ1-2
TGTGCCAGCAGTCGACAGGGTCTAACCGGGGAGCTGTTTTTT	CASSRQGLTGELFF	-	TRBD1	TRBV7-6	TRBJ2-2
TGTGCCAGTTCAGGGGATTCACCCCTCCACTTT	CASSGDSPLHF	-	-	TRBV19	TRBJ1-6
TGCGCCAGCAGCCAAGTAACAGGGATACTAAGCGAGCAGTACTTC	CASSQVTGILSEQYF	-	-	TRBV4-3	TRBJ2-7
TGTGCCAGCAGTGACAGGGGCTGGGGTCAGCCCCAGCATTTT	CASSDRGWGQPQHF	-	-	TRBV6-1	TRBJ1-5
TGTGCCAGCAGTTACACTGACAGTTACTCTGGAAACACCATATATTTT	CASSYTDSYSGNTIYF	-	-	TRBV6-5	TRBJ1-3
TGTGCCAGCAGACATGGACAGGGCAACACTGAAGCTTTCTTT	CASRHGQGNTEAFF	-	TRBD1	TRBV6-6	TRBJ1-1
TGTGCCAGCAGTTACTCGGACACCCCCGGTGGCTACACCTTC	CASSYSDTPGGYTF	-	-	TRBV6-5	TRBJ1-2
TGTGCCAGCTCACTTTCCTCGGGACTAGCGGGGGGATTTTCCTACGAGCAGTACTTC	CASSLSSGLAGGFSYEQYF	-	TRBD2	TRBV18	TRBJ2-7
TGTGCCAGCAGCGTACTTAGCGGGGGCGTCTACAATGAGCAGTTCTTC	CASSVLSGGVYNEQFF	-	TRBD2	TRBV9	TRBJ2-1
TGTGCCAGCAGCTTGGGCAGGGCTGAGACCCAGTACTTC	CASSLGRAETQYF	-	-	TRBV7-8	TRBJ2-5
TGTGCCAGCAGTTTAGGCAGCGCCGAACATGGCTACACCTTC	CASSLGSAEHGYTF	-	-	TRBV27	TRBJ1-2
TGTGCCAGCAGCTTTAGGGGGCGCGAGGAGACCCAGTACTTC	CASSFRGREETQYF	-	TRBD1	TRBV7-8	TRBJ2-5
TGTGCCAGCAGCCCGTACAGGGGTAACTATGGCTACACCTTC	CASSPYRGNYGYTF	-	TRBD1	TRBV11-1	TRBJ1-2
TGCAGCGTTGAAGATCTTTCCACAGATACGCAGTATTTT	CSVEDLSTDTQYF	-	-	TRBV29-1	TRBJ2-3
TGTGCCAGCAGCTTGCCGGTTAGTAACTATGGCTACACCTTC	CASSLPVSNYGYTF	-	-	TRBV5-4	TRBJ1-2
TGTGCCAGCAGGAGAGGGTTGGGCACTGAAGCTTTCTTT	CASRRGLGTEAFF	-	-	TRBV6-5	TRBJ1-1
TGTGCCAGCAGGCGGGGCTATGGCTACACCTTC	CASRRGYGYTF	-	-	TRBV2	TRBJ1-2
TGTGCCAGCAGTTTTGTAGCGTCGGGGGCAGATACGCAGTATTTT	CASSFVASGADTQYF	once	-	TRBV27	TRBJ2-3
TGTGCCAGCAGCTCTCGGGCGGGGGAAATGGGAGATACGCAGTATTTT	CASSSRAGEMGDTQYF	once	TRBD2	TRBV9	TRBJ2-3
TGTGCCAGCACGGTCGGGAATGAGCAGTTCTTC	CASTVGNEQFF	once	-	TRBV28	TRBJ2-1
TGTGCCAGCAGCGTAGCCCTGGGACAGCAAGAGACCCAGTACTTC	CASSVALGQQETQYF	-	TRBD1	TRBV9	TRBJ2-5
TGTGCCAGCAGCTCGCTTCCGGCAGGGGCTAACTATGGCTACACCTTC	CASSSLPAGANYGYTF	once	-	TRBV5-6	TRBJ1-2
TGTGCCAGCATGGGGCGAGGGGGAAATCAGCCCCAGCATTTT	CASMGRGGNQPQHF	-	-	TRBV25-1	TRBJ1-5
TGTGCCAGTAGTATTCAGGGGGATAATTCACCCCTCCACTTT	CASSIQGDNSPLHF	-	TRBD1	TRBV19	TRBJ1-6
TGTGCCAGCAGTGAGCGGGACAGGGGCCATGAGCAGTTCTTC	CASSERDRGHEQFF	once	TRBD1	TRBV6-1	TRBJ2-1
TGTGCCAGCAGCCAAGAACTTCATGAAAAACTGTTTTTT	CASSQELHEKLFF	-	-	TRBV14	TRBJ1-4
TGTGCCAGCCTTAGTGGGGCCAACGTCCTGACTTTC	CASLSGANVLTF	-	-	TRBV28	TRBJ2-6
TGTGCCAGCAGTGATGCGGATCCTTACGAGCAGTACTTC	CASSDADPYEQYF	few	-	TRBV25-1	TRBJ2-7
TGCAGCGTTGCCGGGACATTGAACACCGGGGAGCTGTTTTTT	CSVAGTLNTGELFF	-	-	TRBV29-1	TRBJ2-2
TGCGCCAAACCACAGGGGACTGGCGAAGCTTTCTTT	CAKPQGTGEAFF	-	TRBD1	TRBV10-1	TRBJ1-1
TGTGCCAGCAGTGAGAGGTCCCAGCATTTT	CASSERSQHF	-	-	TRBV6-5	TRBJ1-5
TGCAGTGCTAGTCGACAGGTGGAAGCTTTCTTT	CSASRQVEAFF	few	-	TRBV20-1	TRBJ1-1
TGTGCCAGTAGTAACGGGATTTACAATGAGCAGTTCTTC	CASSNGIYNEQFF	-	-	TRBV19	TRBJ2-1
TGCGCCAGCAGCCAAGGACAGGGGATCTATGGCTACACCTTC	CASSQGQGIYGYTF	once	TRBD1	TRBV4-1	TRBJ1-2
TGCGCCAGCAGCTTTGGGGGACAGGGGGCCGGAGAGACCCAGTACTTC	CASSFGGQGAGETQYF	-	TRBD1	TRBV5-1	TRBJ2-5
TGTGCCAGCAGCTTAGGACAGGGGGCACCTGGCTACACCTTC	CASSLGQGAPGYTF	-	TRBD1	TRBV7-2	TRBJ1-2
TGTGCCAGCAGCTTGGGACAGGGCTTCGATCAGCCCCAGCATTTT	CASSLGQGFDQPQHF	-	TRBD1	TRBV11-2	TRBJ1-5
TGTGCCAGCAGCGCTTATGGGACAGCCGACTCAAGGGAAAAACTGTTTTTT	CASSAYGTADSREKLFF	-	TRBD1	TRBV5-6	TRBJ1-4
TGTGCCAGCAGCTTAGCCCCTGAGGACAGGGTCCACGAGCAGTACTTC	CASSLAPEDRVHEQYF	-	TRBD1	TRBV13	TRBJ2-7
TGTGCCAGTAGTCCGCGGGGCCCCTACAATGAGCAGTTCTTC	CASSPRGPYNEQFF	-	-	TRBV19	TRBJ2-1
TGTGCCAGCAGCGTAGCCCACGGGGAAGCTTTCTTT	CASSVAHGEAFF	few	-	TRBV9	TRBJ1-1
TGTGCCAGCAGCTTAGATCCGCTTGGCTCACCCCTCCACTTT	CASSLDPLGSPLHF	-	-	TRBV7-2	TRBJ1-6